This T cell receptor beta chain was captured by sequencing in a study of OX40 agonist ivuxolimab in advanced cancers. Study context: Patients were treated with intravenous ivuxolimab, dosed at 0.01 to 10 mg/kg and infused every 2 weeks. Partial responses were achieved by three patients, one with hepatocellular carcinoma and two with cutaneous melanoma.

Sequencing used immunoSEQ multiplex PCR; TCRdb keeps in-frame clones, though not all of them. The table records about 18,000 clones, over 75% of them present only once. This clone has a handful of counts. Germline lookup yields CDR1 LNHDA and CDR2 SQIVND (reference sequence). V was shortened by 5 bases and J by 1 base, with 8 bases between the two germline ends. This CDR3 comprises 13 residues. The chain has TRBV19 and TRBJ1-1; possible D gene TRBD1, 6 bases. The TCR comes from an adult with an advanced solid tumor such as melanoma, head and neck, liver or kidney cancer. Specimen: CD4+ or CD8+ T cells sorted from blood, collected in a trial of the OX40 agonist ivuxolimab. CDR3 in amino acids: CASSEGQNTEAFF. The CDR3 DNA is TGTGCCAGTAGTGAGGGACAGAACACTGAAGCTTTCTTT.